This TCR beta chain came from a study of blood T cell repertoires in COVID-19. The overall study: Spain, Italy and the United States supplied samples that represented acute and convalescent COVID-19. PBMCs, B-cell-depleted T cells, or T cells were the source of the cDNA or gDNA that made up the material.

As handled by the study authors: How many nucleated cells were present was estimated from reference gene primer amplification. Produced via immunoSEQ multiplex PCR; TCRdb's table is partial and in-frame only. V, J and clone size are those of that table, while D and trimming were read from the DNA. Of 410,000 or so clones listed, roughly 90% are singletons. V shed 5 bases, J shed 4 bases, and the junction held 3 bases outside the gene matches. The germline V gene encodes CDR1 MNHEY and CDR2 SVGAGI. This CDR3 is built from 13 residues. Source material: peripheral blood. This rearrangement joins TRBV6-5 to TRBJ2-7; the match to TRBD1 covers 9 bases. The sequence was collected from a woman in her thirties or forties with COVID-19, enrolled during active disease. CDR3 amino acids: CASSNRGQYEQYF. The CDR3 region has the DNA TGTGCCAGCAGTAACAGGGGGCAATACGAGCAGTACTTC.